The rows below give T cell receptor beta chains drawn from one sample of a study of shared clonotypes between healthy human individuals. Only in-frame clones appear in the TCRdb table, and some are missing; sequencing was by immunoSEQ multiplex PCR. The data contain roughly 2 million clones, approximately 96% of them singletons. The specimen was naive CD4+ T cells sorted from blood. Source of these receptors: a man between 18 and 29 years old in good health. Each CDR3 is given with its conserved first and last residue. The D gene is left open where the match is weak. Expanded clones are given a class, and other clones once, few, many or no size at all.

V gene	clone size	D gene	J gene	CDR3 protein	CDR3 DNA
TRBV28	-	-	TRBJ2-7	CVVRSSYEQYF	TGTGTAGTTCGGAGCTCCTACGAGCAGTACTTC
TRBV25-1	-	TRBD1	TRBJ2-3	CASSGQGTDTQYF	TGTGCCAGCAGCGGACAGGGAACAGATACGCAGTATTTT
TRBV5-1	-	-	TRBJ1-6	CASSYQTANSPLHF	TGCGCCAGCAGCTACCAGACAGCTAATTCACCCCTCCACTTT
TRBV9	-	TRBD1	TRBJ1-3	CASSVSQGALGGNTIYF	TGTGCCAGCAGCGTTTCCCAGGGGGCTCTAGGTGGAAACACCATATATTTT
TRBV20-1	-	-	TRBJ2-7	CSASGESEQYF	TGCAGTGCTAGTGGGGAATCCGAGCAGTACTTC
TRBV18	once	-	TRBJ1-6	CASSPLDRDYNSPLHF	TGTGCCAGCTCACCACTGGATAGGGACTATAATTCACCCCTCCACTTT
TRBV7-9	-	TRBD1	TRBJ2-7	CASSLGGDRRNPRAQYF	TGTGCCAGCAGCTTAGGAGGGGACAGACGGAACCCTCGGGCGCAGTACTTC
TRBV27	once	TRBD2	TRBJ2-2	CASGPSGGGTGELFF	TGTGCCAGCGGTCCAAGCGGGGGAGGCACCGGGGAGCTGTTTTTT
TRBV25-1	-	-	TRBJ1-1	CASSEDWIMNTEAFF	TGTGCCAGCAGTGAAGACTGGATAATGAACACTGAAGCTTTCTTT
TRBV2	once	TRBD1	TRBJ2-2	CASGDRANTGELFF	TGTGCCAGCGGGGACAGGGCTAACACCGGGGAGCTGTTTTTT
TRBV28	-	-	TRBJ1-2	CASSFGQSYGYTF	TGTGCCAGCAGTTTTGGTCAGTCGTATGGCTACACCTTC
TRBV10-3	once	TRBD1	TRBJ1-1	CAISDRAPAEAFF	TGTGCCATCAGCGACAGGGCCCCCGCTGAAGCTTTCTTT
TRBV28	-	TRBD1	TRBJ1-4	CASSPGTGLGEKLFF	TGTGCCAGCAGCCCCGGGACAGGGCTAGGGGAAAAACTGTTTTTT
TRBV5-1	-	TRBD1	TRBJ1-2	CASSSGTAGPYGYTF	TGCGCCAGCAGCTCCGGGACAGCGGGGCCCTATGGCTACACCTTC
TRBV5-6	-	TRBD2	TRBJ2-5	CASSPGLAGKRETQYF	TGTGCCAGCAGCCCCGGACTAGCGGGAAAACGAGAGACCCAGTACTTC
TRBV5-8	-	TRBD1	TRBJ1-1	CASGGQALGDTEAFF	TGTGCCAGCGGCGGACAGGCTCTCGGGGACACTGAAGCTTTCTTT
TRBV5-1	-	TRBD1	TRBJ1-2	CASSLTGGDGYTF	TGCGCCAGCAGCTTGACAGGGGGCGATGGCTACACCTTC
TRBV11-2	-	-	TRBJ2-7	CASSLARVDEQYF	TGTGCCAGCAGCTTAGCCAGGGTCGACGAGCAGTACTTC
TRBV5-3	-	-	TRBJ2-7	CARSGPRVSYEQYF	TGTGCCAGAAGCGGCCCGCGGGTCTCCTACGAGCAGTACTTC
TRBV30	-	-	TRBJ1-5	CAWGQNNQPQHF	TGTGCCTGGGGCCAGAACAATCAGCCCCAGCATTTT
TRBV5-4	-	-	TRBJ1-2	CASSFDFEGYGYTF	TGTGCCAGCAGCTTTGATTTCGAGGGCTATGGCTACACCTTC
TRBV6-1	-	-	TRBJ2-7	CASRMGTLGSYEQYF	TGTGCCAGCAGAATGGGGACCCTAGGTTCCTACGAGCAGTACTTC
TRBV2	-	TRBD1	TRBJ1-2	CASRPQGADGYTF	TGTGCCAGCAGACCACAGGGGGCAGATGGCTACACCTTC
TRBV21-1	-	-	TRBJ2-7	CASYPTATIEDSYEQYF	TGTGCCAGCTATCCAACAGCGACCATAGAAGATTCCTACGAGCAGTACTTC
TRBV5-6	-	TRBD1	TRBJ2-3	CASSYGTGGAYSDTQYF	TGTGCCAGCAGCTATGGGACAGGGGGCGCATATTCAGATACGCAGTATTTT
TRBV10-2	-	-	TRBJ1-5	CASSEYMTASNQPQHF	TGCGCCAGCAGTGAGTATATGACAGCTTCTAATCAGCCCCAGCATTTT
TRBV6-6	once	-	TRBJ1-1	CASSYSMGGLTEAFF	TGTGCCAGCAGTTACTCAATGGGGGGATTGACTGAAGCTTTCTTT
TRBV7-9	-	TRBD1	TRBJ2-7	CASSLMETGVPHEQYF	TGTGCCAGCAGCTTAATGGAGACAGGGGTCCCCCACGAGCAGTACTTC
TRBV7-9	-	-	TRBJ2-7	CASSPKVGTSYEQYF	TGTGCCAGCAGCCCCAAGGTAGGCACTTCCTACGAGCAGTACTTC
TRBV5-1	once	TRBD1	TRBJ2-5	CASSLDRGQETQYF	TGCGCCAGCAGCTTGGACAGGGGCCAAGAGACCCAGTACTTC
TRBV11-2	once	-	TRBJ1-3	CASSPAQGNTIYF	TGTGCCAGCAGCCCAGCACAGGGAAACACCATATATTTT
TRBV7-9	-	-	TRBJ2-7	CASRRGTFGEQYF	TGTGCCAGCCGAAGAGGTACTTTCGGCGAGCAGTACTTC
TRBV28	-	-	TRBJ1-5	CATISVDSFYSNQPQHF	TGTGCCACCATTTCCGTAGACAGTTTTTATAGCAATCAGCCCCAGCATTTT
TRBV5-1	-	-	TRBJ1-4	CASSSDGSGEKLFF	TGCGCCAGCAGCTCGGACGGCTCAGGGGAAAAACTGTTTTTT
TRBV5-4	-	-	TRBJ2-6	CASTPGPVGISGANVLTF	TGTGCCAGCACCCCCGGCCCGGTCGGGATCTCTGGGGCCAACGTCCTGACTTTC
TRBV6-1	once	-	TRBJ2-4	CASSEPGGGNIQYF	TGTGCCAGCAGTGAACCCGGGGGTGGTAACATTCAGTACTTC
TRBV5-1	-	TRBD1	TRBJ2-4	CASSLARDSVIQEAKNIQYF	TGCGCCAGCAGCTTGGCCCGGGACAGCGTTATTCAGGAGGCCAAAAACATTCAGTACTTC
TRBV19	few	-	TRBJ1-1	CASSGTLNTEAFF	TGTGCCAGTTCCGGGACACTGAACACTGAAGCTTTCTTT
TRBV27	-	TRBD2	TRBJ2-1	CASSFSSGGPKYNEQFF	TGTGCCAGCAGTTTCTCTAGCGGGGGGCCGAAATACAATGAGCAGTTCTTC
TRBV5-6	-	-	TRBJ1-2	CASSHRGRGPNYGYTF	TGTGCCAGCAGTCACCGGGGAAGGGGACCTAACTATGGCTACACCTTC
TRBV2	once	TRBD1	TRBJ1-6	CASSEFGQGSSPLHF	TGTGCCAGCAGTGAATTTGGACAGGGGAGTTCACCCCTCCACTTT
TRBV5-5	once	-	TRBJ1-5	CASSLGPSDQPQHF	TGTGCCAGCAGCTTGGGTCCCAGCGATCAGCCCCAGCATTTT
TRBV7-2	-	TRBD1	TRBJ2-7	CASSPLTGTSSYEQYF	TGTGCCAGCAGCCCCCTGACAGGGACCAGCTCCTACGAGCAGTACTTC
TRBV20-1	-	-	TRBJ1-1	CSAEGDTEAFF	TGCAGTGCTGAAGGGGACACTGAAGCTTTCTTT
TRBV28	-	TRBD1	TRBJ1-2	CASSRTGIYGYTF	TGTGCCAGCAGCCGGACAGGGATCTATGGCTACACCTTC
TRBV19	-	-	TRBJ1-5	CASSIPGINQPQHF	TGTGCCAGTAGTATCCCCGGGATCAATCAGCCCCAGCATTTT
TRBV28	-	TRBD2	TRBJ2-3	CASSLRGGRAPDTQYF	TGTGCCAGCAGTTTACGTGGCGGGAGGGCCCCAGATACGCAGTATTTT